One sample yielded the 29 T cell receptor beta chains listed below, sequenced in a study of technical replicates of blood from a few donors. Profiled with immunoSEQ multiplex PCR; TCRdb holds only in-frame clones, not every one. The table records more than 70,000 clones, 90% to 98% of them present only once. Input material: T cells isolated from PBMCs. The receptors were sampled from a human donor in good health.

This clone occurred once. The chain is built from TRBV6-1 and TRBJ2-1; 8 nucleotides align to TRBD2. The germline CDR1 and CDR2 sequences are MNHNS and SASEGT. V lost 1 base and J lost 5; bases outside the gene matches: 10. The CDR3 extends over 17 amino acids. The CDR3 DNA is TGTGCCAGCAGTGAAGGGTCTAGCGGGCTGTTCGACAATGAGCAGTTCTTC. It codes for CASSEGSSGLFDNEQFF.

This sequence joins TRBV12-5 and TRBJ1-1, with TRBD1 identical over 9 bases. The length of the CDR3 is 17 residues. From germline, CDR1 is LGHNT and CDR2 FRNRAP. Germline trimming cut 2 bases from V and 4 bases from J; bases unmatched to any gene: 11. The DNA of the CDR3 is TGTGCTAGTGGTTTGTCCCGCACGGGACAGGGACTCACTGAAGCTTTCTTT. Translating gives CASGLSRTGQGLTEAFF.

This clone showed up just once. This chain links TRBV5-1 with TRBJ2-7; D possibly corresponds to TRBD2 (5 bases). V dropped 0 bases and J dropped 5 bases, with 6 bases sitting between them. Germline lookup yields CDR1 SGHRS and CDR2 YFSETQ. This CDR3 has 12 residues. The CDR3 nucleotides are TGCGCCAGCAGCTTGGCCGGGGACGAGCAGTACTTC. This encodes CASSLAGDEQYF.

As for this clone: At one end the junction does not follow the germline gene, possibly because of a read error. CDR3 DNA: TGTGCTAGCAGCTTATCGGGGGGGCTTTCCGGGGAGCTGTTTTTT. Its translation is CASSLSGGLSGELFF. The chain is built from TRBV7-7 and TRBJ2-2, with 8 bases aligning to TRBD2. The CDR3 runs 15 residues. Germline V gives CDR1 SSHAT, CDR2 FNYEAQ (reference sequence). The entire variable domain, with the rest obtained from reference TRBV7-7 and TRBJ2-2, is as follows: GAGVSQSPRYKVTKRGQDVTLRCDPISSHATLYWYQQALGQGPEFLTYFNYEAQPDKSGLPSDRFSAERPEGSISTLTIQRTEQRDSAMYRCASSLSGGLSGELFFGEGSRLTVL.

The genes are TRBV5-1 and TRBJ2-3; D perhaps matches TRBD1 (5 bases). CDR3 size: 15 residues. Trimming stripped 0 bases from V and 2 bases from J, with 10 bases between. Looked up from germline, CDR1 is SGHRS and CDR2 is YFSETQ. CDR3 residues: CASSLGGRVTDTQYF. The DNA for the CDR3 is TGCGCCAGCAGCTTGGGAGGCAGGGTCACAGATACGCAGTATTTT.

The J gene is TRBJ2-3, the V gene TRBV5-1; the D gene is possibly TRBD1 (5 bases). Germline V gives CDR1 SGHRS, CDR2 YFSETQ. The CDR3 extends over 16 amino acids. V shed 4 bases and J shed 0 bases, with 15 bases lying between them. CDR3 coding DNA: TGCGCCAGCAGCCACGGCAGGGATAGGAGCACAGATACGCAGTATTTT. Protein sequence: CASSHGRDRSTDTQYF.

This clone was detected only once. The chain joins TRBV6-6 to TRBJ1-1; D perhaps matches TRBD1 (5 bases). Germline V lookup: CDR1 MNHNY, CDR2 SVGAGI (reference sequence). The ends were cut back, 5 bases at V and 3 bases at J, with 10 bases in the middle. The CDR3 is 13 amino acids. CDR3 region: CASSKAGYTEAFF. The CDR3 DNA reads TGTGCCAGCAGTAAGGCAGGGTACACTGAAGCTTTCTTT.

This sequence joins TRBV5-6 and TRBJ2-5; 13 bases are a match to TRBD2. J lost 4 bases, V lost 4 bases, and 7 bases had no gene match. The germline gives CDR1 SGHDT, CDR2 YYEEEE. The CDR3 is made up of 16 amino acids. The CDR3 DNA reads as TGTGCCAGCAGCGCTGACACTAGCGGGAGGGTAGAGACCCAGTACTTC. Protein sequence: CASSADTSGRVETQYF.

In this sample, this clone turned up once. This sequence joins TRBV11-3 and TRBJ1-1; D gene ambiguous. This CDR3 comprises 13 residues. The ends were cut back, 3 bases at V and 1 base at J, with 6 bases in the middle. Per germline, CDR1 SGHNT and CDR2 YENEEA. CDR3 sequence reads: CASSLAQNTEAFF. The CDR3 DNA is TGTGCCAGCAGCTTGGCTCAGAACACTGAAGCTTTCTTT.

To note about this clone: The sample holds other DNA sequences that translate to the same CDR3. In DNA form, the CDR3 reads TGCGCCAGCAGCTTGGCAGGGAACACTGAAGCTTTCTTT. It encodes CASSLAGNTEAFF. This chain joins TRBV5-1 and TRBJ1-1; no reliable D call. The CDR3 is 13 amino acids. The V gene's germline CDR1 is SGHRS and CDR2 YFSETQ. V lost 0 bases and J lost 1, with 4 bases in between.

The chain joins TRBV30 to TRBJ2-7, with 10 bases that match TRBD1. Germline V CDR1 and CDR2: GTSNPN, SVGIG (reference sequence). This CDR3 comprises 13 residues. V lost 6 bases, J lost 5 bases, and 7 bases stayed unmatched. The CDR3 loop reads CACLGTGVHEQYF. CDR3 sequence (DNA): TGTGCCTGCTTAGGGACAGGGGTTCACGAGCAGTACTTC.

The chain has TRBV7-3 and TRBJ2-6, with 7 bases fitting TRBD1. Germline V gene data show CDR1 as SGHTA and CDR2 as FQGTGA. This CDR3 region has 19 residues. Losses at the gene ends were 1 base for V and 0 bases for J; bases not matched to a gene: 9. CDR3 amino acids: CASSLNAGGFSSGANVLTF. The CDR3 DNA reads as TGTGCCAGCAGCTTAAATGCAGGGGGATTTAGCTCTGGGGCCAACGTCCTGACTTTC.

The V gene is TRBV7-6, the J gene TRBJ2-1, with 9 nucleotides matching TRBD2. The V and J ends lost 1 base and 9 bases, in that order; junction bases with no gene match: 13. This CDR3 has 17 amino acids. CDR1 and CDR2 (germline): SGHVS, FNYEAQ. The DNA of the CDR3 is TGTGCCAGCAGCTTAGTAGGTTCGGCGGGGGGGCTTGCTGAGCAGTTCTTC. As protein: CASSLVGSAGGLAEQFF.

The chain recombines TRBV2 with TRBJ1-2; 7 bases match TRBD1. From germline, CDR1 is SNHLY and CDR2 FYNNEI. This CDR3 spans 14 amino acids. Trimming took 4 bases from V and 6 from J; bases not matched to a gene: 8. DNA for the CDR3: TGTGCCAGCAGTGCTCTCGGGACAGAGAATGGCTACACCTTC. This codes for CASSALGTENGYTF.

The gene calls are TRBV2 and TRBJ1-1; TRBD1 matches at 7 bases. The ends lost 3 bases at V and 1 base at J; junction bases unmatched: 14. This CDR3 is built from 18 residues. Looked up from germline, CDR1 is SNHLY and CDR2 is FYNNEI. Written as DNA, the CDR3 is TGTGCCAGCAGTGATTCAGGACAGGCAAAGGGCCCGAACACTGAAGCTTTCTTT. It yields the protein CASSDSGQAKGPNTEAFF.

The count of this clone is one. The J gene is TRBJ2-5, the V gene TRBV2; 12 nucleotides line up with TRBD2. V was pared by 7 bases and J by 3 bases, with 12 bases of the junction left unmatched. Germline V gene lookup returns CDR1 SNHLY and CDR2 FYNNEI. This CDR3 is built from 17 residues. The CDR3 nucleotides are TGTGCCAGCACTGGGGGACTAGCGGGCCTGTCGGAAGAGACCCAGTACTTC. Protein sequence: CASTGGLAGLSEETQYF.

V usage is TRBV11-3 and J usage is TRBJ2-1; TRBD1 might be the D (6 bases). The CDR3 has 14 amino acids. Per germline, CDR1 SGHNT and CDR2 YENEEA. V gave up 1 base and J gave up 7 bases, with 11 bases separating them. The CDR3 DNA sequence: TGTGCCAGCAGCTTAGGCCTAAGGGGGAATGAGCAGTTCTTC. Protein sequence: CASSLGLRGNEQFF.

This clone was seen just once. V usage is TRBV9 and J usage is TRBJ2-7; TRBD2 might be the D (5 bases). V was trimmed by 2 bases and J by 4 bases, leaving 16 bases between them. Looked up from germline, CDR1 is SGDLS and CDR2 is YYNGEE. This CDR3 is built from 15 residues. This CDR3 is CASSVLPGGRYEQYF. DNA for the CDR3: TGTGCCAGCAGCGTCTTACCCGGTGGGAGATACGAGCAGTACTTC.

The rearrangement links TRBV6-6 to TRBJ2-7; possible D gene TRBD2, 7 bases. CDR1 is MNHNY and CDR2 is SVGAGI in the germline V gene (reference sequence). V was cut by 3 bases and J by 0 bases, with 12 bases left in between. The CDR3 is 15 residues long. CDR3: CASSYMAGASYEQYF. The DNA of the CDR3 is TGTGCCAGCAGTTATATGGCGGGGGCCTCCTACGAGCAGTACTTC.

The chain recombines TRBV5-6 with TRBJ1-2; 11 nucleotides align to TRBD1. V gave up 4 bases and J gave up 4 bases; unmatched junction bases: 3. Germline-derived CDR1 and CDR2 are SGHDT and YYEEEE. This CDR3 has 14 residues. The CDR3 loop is CASSKGQGGYGYTF. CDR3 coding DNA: TGTGCCAGCAGCAAGGGACAGGGGGGCTATGGCTACACCTTC. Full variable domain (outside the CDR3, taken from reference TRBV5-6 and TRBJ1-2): DAGVTQSPTHLIKTRGQQVTLRCSPKSGHDTVSWYQQALGQGPQFIFQYYEEEERQRGNFPDRFSGHQFPNYSSELNVNALLLGDSALYLCASSKGQGGYGYTFGSGTRLTVV.

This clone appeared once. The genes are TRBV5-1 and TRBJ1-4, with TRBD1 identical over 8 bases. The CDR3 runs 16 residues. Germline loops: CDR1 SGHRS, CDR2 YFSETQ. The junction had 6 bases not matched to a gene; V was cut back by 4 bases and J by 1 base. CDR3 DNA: TGCGCCAGCAGCCCCAGGACAGGGAGAACTAATGAAAAACTGTTTTTT. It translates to CASSPRTGRTNEKLFF.

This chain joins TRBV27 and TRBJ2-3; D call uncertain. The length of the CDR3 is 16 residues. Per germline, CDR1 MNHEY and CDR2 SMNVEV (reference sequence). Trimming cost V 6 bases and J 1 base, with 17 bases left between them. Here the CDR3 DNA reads TGTGCCAGCAGGGCCAGCCTAGATTGGGGCACAGATACGCAGTATTTT. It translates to CASRASLDWGTDTQYF.

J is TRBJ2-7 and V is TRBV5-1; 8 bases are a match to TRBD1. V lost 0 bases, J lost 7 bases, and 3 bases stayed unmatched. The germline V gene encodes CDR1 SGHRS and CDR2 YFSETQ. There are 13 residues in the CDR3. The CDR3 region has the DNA TGCGCCAGCAGCTTGGGGCAGGGGGCGGAGCAGTACTTC. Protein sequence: CASSLGQGAEQYF.

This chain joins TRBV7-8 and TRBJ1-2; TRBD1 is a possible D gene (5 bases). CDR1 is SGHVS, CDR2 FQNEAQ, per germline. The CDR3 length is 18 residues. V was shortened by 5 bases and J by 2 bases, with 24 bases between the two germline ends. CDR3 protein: CASSPRRRGTGSNYGYTF. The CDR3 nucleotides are TGTGCCAGCAGCCCGAGGAGGAGGGGTACTGGGTCCAACTATGGCTACACCTTC.

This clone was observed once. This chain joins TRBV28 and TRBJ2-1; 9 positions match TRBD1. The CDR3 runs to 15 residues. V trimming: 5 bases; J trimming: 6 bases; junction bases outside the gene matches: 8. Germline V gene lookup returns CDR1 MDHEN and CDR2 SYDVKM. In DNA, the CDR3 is TGTGCCAGCAGTGCACCCGGGACAGGGACCAATGAGCAGTTCTTC. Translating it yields CASSAPGTGTNEQFF.

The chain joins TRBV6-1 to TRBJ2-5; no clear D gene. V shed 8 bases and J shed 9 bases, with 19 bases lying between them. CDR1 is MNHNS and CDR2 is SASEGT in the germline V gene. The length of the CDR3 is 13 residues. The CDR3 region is CASLQAPGLAQYF. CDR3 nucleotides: TGTGCCAGCCTGCAGGCTCCTGGTTTGGCCCAGTACTTC.

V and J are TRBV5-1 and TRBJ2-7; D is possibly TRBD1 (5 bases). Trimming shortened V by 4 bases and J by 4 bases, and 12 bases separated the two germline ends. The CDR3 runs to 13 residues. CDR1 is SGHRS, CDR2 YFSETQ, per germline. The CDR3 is CASSLSQGYEQYF. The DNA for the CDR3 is TGCGCCAGCAGCCTAAGTCAGGGTTACGAGCAGTACTTC.

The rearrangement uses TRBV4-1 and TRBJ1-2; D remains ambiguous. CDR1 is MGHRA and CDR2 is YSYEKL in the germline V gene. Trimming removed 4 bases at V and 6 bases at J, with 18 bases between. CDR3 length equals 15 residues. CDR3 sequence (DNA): TGCGCCAGCAGCCGCATCGGAGAGGGATTCGATGGCTACACCTTC. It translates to CASSRIGEGFDGYTF.

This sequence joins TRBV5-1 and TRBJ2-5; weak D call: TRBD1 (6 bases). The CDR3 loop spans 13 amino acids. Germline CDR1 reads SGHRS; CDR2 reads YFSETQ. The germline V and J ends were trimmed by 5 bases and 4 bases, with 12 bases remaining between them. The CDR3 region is CASRVGARETQYF. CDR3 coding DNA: TGCGCCAGCAGGGTGGGGGCTCGAGAGACCCAGTACTTC.